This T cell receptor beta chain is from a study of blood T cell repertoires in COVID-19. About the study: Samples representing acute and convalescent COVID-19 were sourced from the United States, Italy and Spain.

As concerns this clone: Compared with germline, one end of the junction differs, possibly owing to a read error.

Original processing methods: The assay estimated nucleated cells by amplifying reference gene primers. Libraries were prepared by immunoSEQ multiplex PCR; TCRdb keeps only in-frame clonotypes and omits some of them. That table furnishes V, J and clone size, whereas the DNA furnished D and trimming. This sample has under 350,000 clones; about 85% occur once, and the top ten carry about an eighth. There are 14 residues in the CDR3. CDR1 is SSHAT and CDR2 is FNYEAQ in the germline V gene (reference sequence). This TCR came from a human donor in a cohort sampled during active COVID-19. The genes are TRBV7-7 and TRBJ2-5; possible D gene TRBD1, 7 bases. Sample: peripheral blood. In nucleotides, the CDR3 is TGTGCTAGCAGCCGCGGGACAGCACAAGAGACCCAGTACTTC. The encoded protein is CASSRGTAQETQYF.